The clone carrying this TCR beta chain was picked up one time. The antigen remains undetermined. Assay used: immunoSEQ multiplex PCR; TCRdb lists only in-frame clones, some missing. The sample includes just under 80,000 clones, around 89% of them seen just once. The data were taken from a study of OX40 agonist ivuxolimab in advanced cancers. Study in general: Of the participants, under 50% had some prior anti-PD-1, anti-PD-L1 or anti-CTLA-4 therapy, which was allowed.

The study, taken as a whole, reports: Still undetermined is the antigen specificity of the expanded peripheral T cells. The average count of expanded clones was higher among CD8+ T cells than among CD4+. Dose levels from 0.1 to 3.0 mg/kg saw CD4+ and CD8+ blood T cells expand clonally by week 6.

Per the germline V gene, CDR1 is MNHEY and CDR2 is SVGAGI. The CDR3 is 15 residues long. J gave up 2 bases and V 2 bases, and 5 bases lay outside the gene matches. The receptor comes from an adult with an advanced solid tumor such as melanoma, head and neck, liver or kidney cancer. The source material was CD4+ or CD8+ T cells sorted from blood, sampled in a trial of the OX40 agonist ivuxolimab. The rearrangement links TRBV6-5 to TRBJ2-5; TRBD1 matches 7 bases. The CDR3 DNA is TGTGCCAGCAGTTACGACTGGACAGGACAAGAGACCCAGTACTTC. Its protein is CASSYDWTGQETQYF.